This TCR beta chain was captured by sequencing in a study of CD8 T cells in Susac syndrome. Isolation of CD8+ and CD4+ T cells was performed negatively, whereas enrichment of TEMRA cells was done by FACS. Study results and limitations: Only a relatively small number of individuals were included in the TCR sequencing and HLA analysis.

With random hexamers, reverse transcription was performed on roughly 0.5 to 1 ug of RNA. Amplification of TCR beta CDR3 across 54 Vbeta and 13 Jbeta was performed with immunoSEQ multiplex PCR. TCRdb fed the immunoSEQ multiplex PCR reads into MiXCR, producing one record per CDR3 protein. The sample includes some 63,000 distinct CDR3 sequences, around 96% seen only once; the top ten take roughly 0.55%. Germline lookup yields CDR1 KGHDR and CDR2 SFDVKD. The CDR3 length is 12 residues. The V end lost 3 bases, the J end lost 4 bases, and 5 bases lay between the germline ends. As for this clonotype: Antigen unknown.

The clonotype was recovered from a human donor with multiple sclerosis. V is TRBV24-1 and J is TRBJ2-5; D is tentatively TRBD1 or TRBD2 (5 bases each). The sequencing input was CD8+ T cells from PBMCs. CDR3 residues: CATSDGGETQYF. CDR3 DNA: TGTGCCACCAGTGATGGGGGAGAGACCCAGTACTTC.